The sample holds many counts of the clone carrying this TCR beta chain. The antigen remains unidentified. V trimming: 5 bases; J trimming: 4 bases; junction bases outside the gene matches: 6. CDR1 and CDR2 (germline): MDHEN, SYDVKM. The CDR3 runs to 15 residues. This sample was included in a study of T-cell reconstitution after alpha-beta-depleted transplantation in children. Findings of the study overall: There were reportedly several hundred expanded graft clones from which alpha-beta T cells came about two months after transplant. For some patients, TCRbeta diversity was high at day 60 because of recipient T cells and thymic progenitors that survived. The main origin of T-cell counts and diversity one year after transplant was newly produced T cells.

Library preparation (for TCRbeta) was performed with unique molecular identifiers. MiXCR, run by TCRdb on the PCR reads, gives a single entry per CDR3 protein. The repertoire consists of over 150,000 distinct CDR3 sequences, with around 10% occurring once and the leading ten covering around 14%. Sequenced here: PBMCs, sampled before TCRalphabeta/CD19-depleted stem cell transplant. This TCR was recovered from a boy younger than 10 with acute myeloid leukemia, due to receive a stem cell transplant. This rearrangement joins TRBV28 to TRBJ2-1; TRBD1 matches at 9 bases. DNA for the CDR3: TGTGCCAGCAGTAAGGACAGGGGATCATACAATGAGCAGTTCTTC. Its translation: CASSKDRGSYNEQFF. The full variable domain, its missing parts supplied by reference TRBV28 and TRBJ2-1, is DVKVTQSSRYLVKRTGEKVFLECVQDMDHENMFWYRQDPGLGLRLIYFSYDVKMKEKGDIPEGYSVSREKKERFSLILESASTNQTSMYLCASSKDRGSYNEQFFGPGTRLTVL.